These T cell receptor beta chains were read from a single sample in a study of T cells in narcolepsy. Method: immunoSEQ multiplex PCR; TCRdb's copy keeps in-frame clones and lacks some. The sample shows tens of thousands of clones, about four fifths of them seen only once. Sequencing used CD45RA- memory CD4+ T cells from PBMCs. These receptors were collected from a human donor with narcolepsy. Both conserved end residues are part of each CDR3. Fields, in order: V gene, D gene, clone size, CDR3 protein. A D gene is named only where the DNA matches it firmly. Where a row states a size, it is once, few, many or the class of an expanded clone; other rows omit it.

V: TRBV19; D: NA; size: NA; CDR3: CASSIGAVNSNQPQHF
V: TRBV14; D: NA; size: NA; CDR3: CASSRGRETQYF
V: TRBV6-5; D: TRBD1; size: NA; CDR3: CASRPGQGRTTGYTF
V: TRBV9; D: TRBD1; size: NA; CDR3: CASSVTGNAGSAQHF
V: TRBV5-4; D: NA; size: NA; CDR3: CASSSPYRASTEAFF
V: TRBV7-3; D: NA; size: NA; CDR3: CASSLEGHSNQPQHF
V: TRBV6-6; D: TRBD2; size: NA; CDR3: CATTGTSGRDTQYF
V: TRBV6-5; D: NA; size: NA; CDR3: CASSYRDGSDEQYF
V: TRBV5-5; D: NA; size: once; CDR3: CASSLQGGDSNQPQHF
V: TRBV11-3; D: NA; size: NA; CDR3: CASSPDRASYEQYF
V: TRBV7-6; D: TRBD1; size: NA; CDR3: CASSLTGAYNEQFF
V: TRBV7-2; D: NA; size: NA; CDR3: CASSLVRGSEKLFF
V: TRBV5-1; D: TRBD1; size: NA; CDR3: CASSKQGSNTEAFF
V: TRBV7-9; D: TRBD2; size: NA; CDR3: CASSLGAGGSTDTQYF
V: TRBV7-2; D: TRBD1; size: NA; CDR3: CASSSGGQGKPLHF
V: TRBV9; D: TRBD1; size: NA; CDR3: CASSVDNRGRWNEQFF
V: TRBV10-3; D: NA; size: NA; CDR3: CAISESESGETQYF
V: TRBV5-1; D: NA; size: NA; CDR3: CASSRDSYEQYF
V: TRBV11-2; D: NA; size: few; CDR3: CASSWSQNEKLFF
V: TRBV28; D: NA; size: NA; CDR3: CASSPPTDTQYF